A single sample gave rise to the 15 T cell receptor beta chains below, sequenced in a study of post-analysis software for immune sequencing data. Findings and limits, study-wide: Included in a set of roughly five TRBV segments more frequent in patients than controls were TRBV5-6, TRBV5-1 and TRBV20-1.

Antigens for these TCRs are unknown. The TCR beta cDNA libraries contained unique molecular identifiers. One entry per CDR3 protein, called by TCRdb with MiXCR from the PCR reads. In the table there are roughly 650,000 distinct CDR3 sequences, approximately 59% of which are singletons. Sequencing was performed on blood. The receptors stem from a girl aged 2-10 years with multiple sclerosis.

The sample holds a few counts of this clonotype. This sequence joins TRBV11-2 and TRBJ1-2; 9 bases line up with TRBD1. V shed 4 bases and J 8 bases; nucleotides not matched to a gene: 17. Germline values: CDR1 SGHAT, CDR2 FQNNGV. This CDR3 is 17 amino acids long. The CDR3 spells CASSSTTPGQGSGGYTF. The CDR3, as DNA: TGTGCCAGCAGCTCTACTACCCCGGGACAGGGTTCAGGGGGCTACACCTTC.

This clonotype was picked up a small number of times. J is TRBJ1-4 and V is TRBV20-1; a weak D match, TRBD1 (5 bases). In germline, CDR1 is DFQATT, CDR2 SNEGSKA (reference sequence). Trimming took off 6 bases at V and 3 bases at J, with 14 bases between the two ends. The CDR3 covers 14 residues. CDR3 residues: CSAPLDSSNEKLFF. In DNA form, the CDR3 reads TGCAGTGCGCCACTTGACAGCTCTAATGAAAAACTGTTTTTT.

CDR3 protein: CSARKTGLATGANVLTF. DNA for the CDR3: TGCAGTGCTAGAAAAACCGGTCTAGCGACCGGGGCCAACGTCCTGACTTTC. This chain joins TRBV20-1 and TRBJ2-6, with a tentative D call TRBD2 (6 bases). This CDR3 has 17 amino acids. V was shortened by 2 bases and J by 4 bases, with 18 bases between the two germline ends. Per germline, CDR1 DFQATT and CDR2 SNEGSKA (reference sequence).

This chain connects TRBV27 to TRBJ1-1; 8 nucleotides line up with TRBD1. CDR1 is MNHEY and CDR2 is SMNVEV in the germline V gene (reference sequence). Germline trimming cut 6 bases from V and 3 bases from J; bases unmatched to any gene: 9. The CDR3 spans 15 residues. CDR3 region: CASREDRVLDTEAFF. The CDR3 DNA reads TGTGCCAGCAGGGAGGACAGGGTGCTAGACACTGAAGCTTTCTTT.

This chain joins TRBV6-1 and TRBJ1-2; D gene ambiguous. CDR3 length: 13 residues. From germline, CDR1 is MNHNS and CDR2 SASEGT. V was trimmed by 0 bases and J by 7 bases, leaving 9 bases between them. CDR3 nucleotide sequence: TGTGCCAGCAGTGAAGCTCTGCGCCCTGGCTACACCTTC. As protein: CASSEALRPGYTF.

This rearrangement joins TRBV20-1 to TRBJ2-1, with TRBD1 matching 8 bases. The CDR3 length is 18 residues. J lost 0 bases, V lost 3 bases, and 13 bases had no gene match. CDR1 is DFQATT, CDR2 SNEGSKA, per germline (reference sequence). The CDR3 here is CSARRGQGRRSSYNEQFF. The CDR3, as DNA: TGCAGTGCTAGGAGAGGACAGGGAAGACGGAGCTCCTACAATGAGCAGTTCTTC.

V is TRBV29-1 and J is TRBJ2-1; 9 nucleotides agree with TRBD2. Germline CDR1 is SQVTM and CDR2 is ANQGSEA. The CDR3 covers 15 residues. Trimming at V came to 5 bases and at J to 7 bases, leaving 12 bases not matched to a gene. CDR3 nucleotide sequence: TGCAGCGTTATCCCTGGCGGGGGGGCGGATAATGAGCAGTTCTTC. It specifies CSVIPGGGADNEQFF.

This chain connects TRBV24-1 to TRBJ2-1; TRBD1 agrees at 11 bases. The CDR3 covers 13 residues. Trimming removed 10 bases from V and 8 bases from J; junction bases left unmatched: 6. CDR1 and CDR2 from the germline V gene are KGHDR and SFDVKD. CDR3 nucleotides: TGTGCCACAGAAGGACAGGGGGCCCATGAGCAGTTCTTC. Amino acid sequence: CATEGQGAHEQFF.

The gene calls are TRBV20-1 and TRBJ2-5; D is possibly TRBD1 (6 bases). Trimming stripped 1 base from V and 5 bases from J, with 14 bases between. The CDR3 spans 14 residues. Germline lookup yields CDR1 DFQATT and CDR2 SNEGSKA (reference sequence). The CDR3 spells CSARGTATRETQYF. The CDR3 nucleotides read TGCAGTGCTAGAGGGACAGCCACTCGGGAGACCCAGTACTTC.

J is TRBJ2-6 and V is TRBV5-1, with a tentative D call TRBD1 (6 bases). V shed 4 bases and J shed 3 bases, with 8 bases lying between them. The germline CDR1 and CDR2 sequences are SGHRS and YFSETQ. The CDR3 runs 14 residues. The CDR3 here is CASSEGVGANVLTF. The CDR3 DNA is TGCGCCAGCAGCGAGGGGGTTGGGGCCAACGTCCTGACTTTC.

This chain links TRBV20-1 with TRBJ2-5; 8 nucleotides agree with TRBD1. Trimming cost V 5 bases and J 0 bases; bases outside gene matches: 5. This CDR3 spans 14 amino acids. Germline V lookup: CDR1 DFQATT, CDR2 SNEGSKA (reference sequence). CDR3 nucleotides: TGCAGTGCTCAGACAGGGGCCCACCAAGAGACCCAGTACTTC. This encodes CSAQTGAHQETQYF.

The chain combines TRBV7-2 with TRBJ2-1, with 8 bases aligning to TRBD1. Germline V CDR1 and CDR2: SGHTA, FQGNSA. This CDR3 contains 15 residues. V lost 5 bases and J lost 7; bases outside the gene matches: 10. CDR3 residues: CASSPRRRQGNEQFF. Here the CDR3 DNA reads TGTGCCAGCAGCCCTAGACGGAGACAGGGGAATGAGCAGTTCTTC. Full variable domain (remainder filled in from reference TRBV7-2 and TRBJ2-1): GAGVSQSPSNKVTEKGKDVELRCDPISGHTALYWYRQSLGQGLEFLIYFQGNSAPDKSGLPSDRFSAERTGGSVSTLTIQRTQQEDSAVYLCASSPRRRQGNEQFFGPGTRLTVL.

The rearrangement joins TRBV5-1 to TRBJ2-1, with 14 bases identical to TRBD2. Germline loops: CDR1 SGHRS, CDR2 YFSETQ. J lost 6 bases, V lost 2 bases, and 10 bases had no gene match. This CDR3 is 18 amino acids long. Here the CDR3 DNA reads TGCGCCAGCAGCTTCCTAGATTCGGGACTAGCGGGAGTCAATGAGCAGTTCTTC. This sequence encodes CASSFLDSGLAGVNEQFF.

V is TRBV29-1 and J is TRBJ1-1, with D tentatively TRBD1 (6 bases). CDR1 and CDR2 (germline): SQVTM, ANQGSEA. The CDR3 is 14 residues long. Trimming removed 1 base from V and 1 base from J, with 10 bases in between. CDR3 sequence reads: CSVEAAGANTEAFF. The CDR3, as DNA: TGCAGCGTTGAAGCGGCAGGGGCGAACACTGAAGCTTTCTTT.

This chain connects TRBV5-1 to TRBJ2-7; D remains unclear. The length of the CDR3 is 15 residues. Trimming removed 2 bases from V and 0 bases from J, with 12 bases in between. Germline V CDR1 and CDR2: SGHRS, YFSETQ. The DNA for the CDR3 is TGCGCCAGCAGCTTCCAGTGGGGTAGCTCCTACGAGCAGTACTTC. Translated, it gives CASSFQWGSSYEQYF.